This T cell receptor (beta chain) is drawn from a study of blood T cell repertoires in COVID-19. In the authors' methods: How many nucleated cells were present was estimated from reference gene primer amplification. Assay: immunoSEQ multiplex PCR; the TCRdb copy retains only in-frame clones and omits some. V, J and clone size were drawn from that table, and D and trimming were deduced from the DNA. The data hold under 200,000 clones, with around 90% observed a single time. This CDR3 is built from 14 residues. Looked up from germline, CDR1 is SGHAT and CDR2 is FQNNGV. After removal of 6 bases from V and 4 bases from J, the junction contained 8 bases not matched to a gene.

Material for sequencing was peripheral blood. The receptor was derived from a man aged 35 to 55 with active or convalescent COVID-19. This chain links TRBV11-2 with TRBJ1-2, with TRBD1 identical over 7 bases. CDR3 nucleotides: TGTGCCAGCAGTTTAACCCGGGACAGCTATGGCTACACCTTC. Translating gives CASSLTRDSYGYTF.